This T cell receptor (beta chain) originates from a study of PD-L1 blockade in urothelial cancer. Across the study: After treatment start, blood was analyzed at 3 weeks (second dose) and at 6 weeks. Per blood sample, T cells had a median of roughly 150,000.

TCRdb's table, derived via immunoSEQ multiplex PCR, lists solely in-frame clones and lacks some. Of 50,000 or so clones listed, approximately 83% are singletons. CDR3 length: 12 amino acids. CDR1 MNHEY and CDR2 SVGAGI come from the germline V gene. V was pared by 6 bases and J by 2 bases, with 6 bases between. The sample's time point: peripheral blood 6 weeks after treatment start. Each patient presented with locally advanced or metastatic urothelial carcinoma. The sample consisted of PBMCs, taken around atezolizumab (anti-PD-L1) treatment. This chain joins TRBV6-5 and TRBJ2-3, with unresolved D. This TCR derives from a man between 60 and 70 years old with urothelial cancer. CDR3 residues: CASSFSTDTQYF. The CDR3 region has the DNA TGTGCCAGCAGCTTCTCCACAGATACGCAGTATTTT.